These 17 T cell receptor beta chains originate from one sample sequenced in a study of graft-versus-host responses after intestinal transplantation. Sequencing was performed with immunoSEQ multiplex PCR; in TCRdb, only in-frame clones are kept and a portion is missing. The sample has approximately 78,000 clones; around 86% are singletons. These receptors lack a known antigen. Sequenced here: unstimulated CD8+ T cells sorted from spleen or lymph node cells, sampled before transplant. Receptors were obtained from a human donor who was the organ donor for an intestinal transplant.

A note on this clone: One end of the junction fails to match germline, which may point to a read error. The same CDR3 can be traced to other DNA sequences in this sample. The gene calls are TRBV5-1 and TRBJ1-1; 7 nucleotides line up with TRBD1. Germline CDR1 is SGHRS and CDR2 is YFSETQ. CDR3 length: 15 residues. This CDR3 is CASSLAPGQNTEAFF. The CDR3 bases are TGCGCCAGCAGCTTGGCACCGGGACAGAACACTGAGGCTTTCTTT. Together with reference TRBV5-1 and TRBJ1-1, the CDR3 gives the full variable domain: KAGVTQTPRYLIKTRGQQVTLSCSPISGHRSVSWYQQTPGQGLQFLFEYFSETQRNKGNFPGRFSGRQFSNSRSEMNVSTLELGDSALYLCASSLAPGQNTEAFFGQGTRLTVV.

The chain is built from TRBV19 and TRBJ2-1; a weak D match, TRBD1 (6 bases). The CDR3 length is 13 residues. The V end lost 5 bases, the J end lost 6 bases, and 11 bases lay between the germline ends. The germline CDR1 and CDR2 sequences are LNHDA and SQIVND (reference sequence). The DNA for the CDR3 is TGTGCCAGTAGTCCTATACAGGGCAATGAGCAGTTCTTC. Its protein is CASSPIQGNEQFF.

The chain combines TRBV28 with TRBJ2-1; D perhaps matches TRBD1 (6 bases). Germline V gives CDR1 MDHEN, CDR2 SYDVKM. Trimming pared 6 bases from V and 10 bases from J, leaving 25 bases between. The CDR3 runs to 16 residues. The CDR3 protein is CASSLGLDSSLGEQFF. The CDR3 DNA sequence: TGTGCCAGCAGCCTAGGTTTGGACAGCTCCTTGGGGGAGCAGTTCTTC.

Here the CDR3 DNA reads TGTGCCAGCAGCCCGTCGGGATCTAACTATGGCTACACCTTC. Encoded protein: CASSPSGSNYGYTF. The chain links TRBV9 to TRBJ1-2; D gene uncertain. The ends were cut back, 4 bases at V and 0 bases at J, with 10 bases in the middle. Germline V gene sequence: CDR1 SGDLS, CDR2 YYNGEE. The CDR3 is 14 residues long.

The chain combines TRBV9 with TRBJ2-3; no firm D call. The CDR3 covers 14 residues. Germline-derived CDR1 and CDR2 are SGDLS and YYNGEE. The V end lost 3 bases, the J end lost 2 bases, and 10 bases lay between the germline ends. This CDR3 reads CASSARSYTDTQYF. The CDR3 nucleotides read TGTGCCAGCAGCGCTCGATCTTACACAGATACGCAGTATTTT. The entire variable domain, with the rest obtained from reference TRBV9 and TRBJ2-3, is as follows: DSGVTQTPKHLITATGQRVTLRCSPRSGDLSVYWYQQSLDQGLQFLIQYYNGEERAKGNILERFSAQQFPDLHSELNLSSLELGDSALYFCASSARSYTDTQYFGPGTRLTVL.

V is TRBV28 and J is TRBJ1-5; possibly TRBD1 for D (6 bases). V was trimmed by 5 bases and J by 3 bases, leaving 20 bases between them. This CDR3 has 17 residues. Germline V gene sequence: CDR1 MDHEN, CDR2 SYDVKM. CDR3 residues: CASSAYRVGKNNQPQHF. In DNA form, the CDR3 reads TGTGCCAGCAGTGCATACAGGGTGGGTAAGAACAATCAGCCCCAGCATTTT.

V and J are TRBV7-9 and TRBJ2-3; D is perhaps TRBD1 or TRBD2 (5 bases each). In germline, CDR1 is SEHNR, CDR2 FQNEAQ (reference sequence). The CDR3 extends over 14 amino acids. Trimming pared 4 bases from V and 6 bases from J, leaving 14 bases between. The CDR3 bases are TGTGCCAGCAGCTATGTTGTCGGGGCTGATACGCAGTATTTT. Translated, it gives CASSYVVGADTQYF. The full variable domain, completed using reference TRBV7-9 and TRBJ2-3, is DTGVSQNPRHKITKRGQNVTFRCDPISEHNRLYWYRQTLGQGPEFLTYFQNEAQLEKSRLLSDRFSAERPKGSFSTLEIQRTEQGDSAMYLCASSYVVGADTQYFGPGTRLTVL.

The V call is TRBV5-6, the J call TRBJ1-2; the match to TRBD1 covers 8 bases. The CDR3 is 16 residues long. V trimming: 4 bases; J trimming: 4 bases; junction bases outside the gene matches: 12. Germline loops: CDR1 SGHDT, CDR2 YYEEEE. CDR3: CASSQYPTGAAYGYTF. The CDR3 DNA follows: TGTGCCAGCAGCCAATACCCGACAGGGGCCGCCTATGGCTACACCTTC.

The chain links TRBV10-3 to TRBJ2-7; D is ambiguous. Germline CDR1 reads ENHRY; CDR2 reads SYGVKD. V lost 3 bases and J lost 0, with 15 bases in between. The CDR3 is 16 residues long. The CDR3 DNA sequence: TGTGCCATCAGTGATGTTCCAACCACCAGCTCCTACGAGCAGTACTTC. Protein: CAISDVPTTSSYEQYF.

The gene calls are TRBV30 and TRBJ1-2, with 8 nucleotides matching TRBD1. With V trimmed by 5 bases and J by 5 bases, 13 bases remained unmatched. The CDR3 runs 15 residues. Germline assignment: CDR1 GTSNPN and CDR2 SVGIG (reference sequence). The CDR3 DNA follows: TGTGCCTGGCATGTTGGGACAGGCGGTCTATATGGCTACACCTTC. Translation: CAWHVGTGGLYGYTF.

This clone is medium-sized. CDR3 DNA sequence: TGTGCCAGTAGTATAGTTCCGGGACAGGGGGAAGGCGAGCAGTACTTC. It is translated as CASSIVPGQGEGEQYF. The chain links TRBV19 to TRBJ2-7; 11 positions match TRBD1. The CDR3 runs to 16 residues. Germline-derived CDR1 and CDR2 are LNHDA and SQIVND (reference sequence). The ends lost 1 base at V and 6 bases at J; junction bases unmatched: 8.

The rearrangement uses TRBV9 and TRBJ1-1; TRBD1 matches 8 bases. Per the germline V gene, CDR1 is SGDLS and CDR2 is YYNGEE. This CDR3 region has 14 residues. Trimming cost V 3 bases and J 7 bases; bases outside gene matches: 8. This CDR3 reads CASSATGVSDEAFF. The CDR3 region has the DNA TGTGCCAGCAGCGCGACAGGGGTGAGCGATGAAGCTTTCTTT.

The genes are TRBV5-4 and TRBJ2-2; either TRBD1 or TRBD2 may fit D (5 bases each). The CDR3 totals 15 residues. V lost 2 bases, J lost 3 bases, and 11 bases lay in between. Germline V lookup: CDR1 SGHNT, CDR2 YYREEE (reference sequence). CDR3: CASSFSREYTGELFF. DNA of the CDR3: TGTGCCAGCAGCTTCAGCAGGGAGTACACCGGGGAGCTGTTTTTT. The full variable domain, its missing parts supplied by reference TRBV5-4 and TRBJ2-2, is ETGVTQSPTHLIKTRGQQVTLRCSSQSGHNTVSWYQQALGQGPQFIFQYYREEENGRGNFPPRFSGLQFPNYSSELNVNALELDDSALYLCASSFSREYTGELFFGEGSRLTVL.

The chain is built from TRBV4-1 and TRBJ2-7; no clear D gene. Looked up from germline, CDR1 is MGHRA and CDR2 is YSYEKL. The CDR3 loop spans 17 amino acids. V was cut by 1 base and J by 6 bases, with 22 bases left in between. CDR3 sequence: CASSQGPVLGLLSEQYF. In DNA, the CDR3 is TGCGCCAGCAGCCAAGGCCCCGTATTGGGCCTTCTAAGCGAGCAGTACTTC.

V and J are TRBV10-2 and TRBJ2-1; D is ambiguous. This CDR3 is 12 amino acids long. In germline, CDR1 is WSHSY, CDR2 SAAADI. Trimming stripped 3 bases from V and 6 bases from J, with 6 bases between. The CDR3: CASSDSANEQFF. Written as DNA, the CDR3 is TGCGCCAGCAGTGACTCGGCCAATGAGCAGTTCTTC.

This chain links TRBV5-4 with TRBJ2-7; 8 bases align to TRBD1. V lost 4 bases, J lost 7 bases, and 7 bases stayed unmatched. This CDR3 has 13 amino acids. From germline, CDR1 is SGHNT and CDR2 YYREEE (reference sequence). The CDR3 here is CASSPIDRGEQYF. Here the CDR3 DNA reads TGTGCCAGCAGCCCTATAGACAGGGGAGAGCAGTACTTC.

The J gene is TRBJ2-2, the V gene TRBV29-1; the D is unclear. The length of the CDR3 is 12 residues. Germline V lookup: CDR1 SQVTM, CDR2 ANQGSEA. V was cut by 7 bases and J by 2 bases, with 8 bases left in between. The CDR3 DNA is TGCAGCGCCCCGGATAACACCGGGGAGCTGTTTTTT. Protein sequence: CSAPDNTGELFF.